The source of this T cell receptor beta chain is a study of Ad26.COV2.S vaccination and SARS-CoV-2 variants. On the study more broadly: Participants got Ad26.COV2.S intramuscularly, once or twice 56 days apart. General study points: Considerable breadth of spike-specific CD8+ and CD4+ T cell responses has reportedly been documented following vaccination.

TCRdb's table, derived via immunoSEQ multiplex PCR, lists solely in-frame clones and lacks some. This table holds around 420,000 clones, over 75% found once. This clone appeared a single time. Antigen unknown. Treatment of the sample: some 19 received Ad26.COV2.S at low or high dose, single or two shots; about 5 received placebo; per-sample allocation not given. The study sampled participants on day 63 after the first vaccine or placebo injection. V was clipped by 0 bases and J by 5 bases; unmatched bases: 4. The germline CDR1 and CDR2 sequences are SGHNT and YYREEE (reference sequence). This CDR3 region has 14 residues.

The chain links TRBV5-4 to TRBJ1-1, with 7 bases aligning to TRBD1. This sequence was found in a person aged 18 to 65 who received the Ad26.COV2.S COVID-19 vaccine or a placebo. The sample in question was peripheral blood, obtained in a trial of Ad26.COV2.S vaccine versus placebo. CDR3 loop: CASSLGTGETEAFF. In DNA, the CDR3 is TGTGCCAGCAGCTTGGGCACAGGGGAAACTGAAGCTTTCTTT.